This T cell receptor (beta chain) appears in the sequencing data of a study of cytomegalovirus exposure and HLA in healthy donors. V lost 7 bases, J lost 0 bases, and 12 bases lay in between. Germline CDR1 reads MNHNY; CDR2 reads SVGAGI (reference sequence). This CDR3 is built from 14 residues. The PCR employed 60 Vbeta primers together with 13 Jbeta primers. Clones were sequenced by immunoSEQ multiplex PCR, and TCRdb holds only the in-frame ones, with some missing. The sample lists 150,000 to 200,000 clones, 77% occurring once. The specimen was PBMCs. This chain connects TRBV6-6 to TRBJ1-1; D call uncertain. The sequence derives from a woman aged 30 to 39 in good health and CMV-seronegative. The CDR3 here is CASNNGVMNTEAFF. In nucleotides, the CDR3 is TGTGCCAGCAACAACGGGGTCATGAACACTGAAGCTTTCTTT.